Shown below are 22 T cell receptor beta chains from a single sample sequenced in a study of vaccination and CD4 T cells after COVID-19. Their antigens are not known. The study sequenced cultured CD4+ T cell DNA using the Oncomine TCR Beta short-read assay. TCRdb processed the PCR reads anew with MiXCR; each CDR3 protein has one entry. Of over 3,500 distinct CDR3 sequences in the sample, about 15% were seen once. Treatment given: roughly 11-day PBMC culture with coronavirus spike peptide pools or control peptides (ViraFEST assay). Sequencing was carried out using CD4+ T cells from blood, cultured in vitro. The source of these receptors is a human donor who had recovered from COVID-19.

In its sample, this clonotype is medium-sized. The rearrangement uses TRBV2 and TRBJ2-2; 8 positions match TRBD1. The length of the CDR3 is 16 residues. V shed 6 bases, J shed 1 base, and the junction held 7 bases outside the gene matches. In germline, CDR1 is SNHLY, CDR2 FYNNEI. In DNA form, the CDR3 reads TGTGCCAGCAGCATACAGGGGGTCAAGAACACCGGGGAGCTGTTTTTT. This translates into CASSIQGVKNTGELFF.

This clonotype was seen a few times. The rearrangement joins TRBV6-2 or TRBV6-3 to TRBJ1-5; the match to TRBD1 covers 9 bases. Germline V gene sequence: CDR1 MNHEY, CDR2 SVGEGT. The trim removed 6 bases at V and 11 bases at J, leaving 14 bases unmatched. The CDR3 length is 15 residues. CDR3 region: CASRSRDREAQAQHF. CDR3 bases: TGTGCCAGCAGAAGCCGGGACAGGGAGGCCCAGGCCCAGCATTTT.

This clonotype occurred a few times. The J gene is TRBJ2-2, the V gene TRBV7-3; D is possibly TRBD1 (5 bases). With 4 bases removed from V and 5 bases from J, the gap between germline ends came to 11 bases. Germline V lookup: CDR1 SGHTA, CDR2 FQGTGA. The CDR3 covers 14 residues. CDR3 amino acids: CASSSDTATGELFF. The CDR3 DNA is TGTGCCAGCAGCTCGGACACTGCTACCGGGGAGCTGTTTTTT. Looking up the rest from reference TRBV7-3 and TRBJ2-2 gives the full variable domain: GAGVSQTPSNKVTEKGKYVELRCDPISGHTALYWYRQSLGQGPEFLIYFQGTGAADDSGLPNDRFFAVRPEGSVSTLKIQRTERGDSAVYLCASSSDTATGELFFGEGSRLTVL.

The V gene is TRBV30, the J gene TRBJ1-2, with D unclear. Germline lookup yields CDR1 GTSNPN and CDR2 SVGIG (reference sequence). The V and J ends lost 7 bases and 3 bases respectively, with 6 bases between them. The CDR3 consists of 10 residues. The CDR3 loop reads CASSDYGYTF. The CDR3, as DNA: TGTGCCTCCTCCGACTATGGCTACACCTTC.

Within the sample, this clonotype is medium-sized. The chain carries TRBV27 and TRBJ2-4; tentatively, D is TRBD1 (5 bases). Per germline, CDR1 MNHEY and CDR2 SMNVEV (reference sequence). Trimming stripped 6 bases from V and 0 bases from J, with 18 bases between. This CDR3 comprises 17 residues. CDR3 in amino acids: CASRGSDRFLAKNIQYF. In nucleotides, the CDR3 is TGTGCCAGCAGAGGCTCCGACAGATTTCTAGCCAAAAACATTCAGTACTTC.

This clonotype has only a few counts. DNA of the CDR3: TGTGCCAGCAGCTCCGGACTAGCGGGGGGGCGCGAGCAGTTCTTC. Encoded protein: CASSSGLAGGREQFF. The V gene is TRBV11-1, the J gene TRBJ2-1; 15 bases line up with TRBD2. The CDR3 totals 15 residues. V was clipped by 4 bases and J by 10 bases; unmatched bases: 5. Germline CDR1 SGHAT, CDR2 FQDESV (reference sequence).

The CDR3 DNA sequence: TGTGCCAGTACGGACAGGGCCTCTGGAAACACCATATATTTT. Protein sequence: CASTDRASGNTIYF. The rearrangement uses TRBV19 and TRBJ1-3, with 8 bases identical to TRBD1. The length of the CDR3 is 14 residues. Germline V gene lookup returns CDR1 LNHDA and CDR2 SQIVND (reference sequence). The junction had 2 bases not matched to a gene; V was cut back by 7 bases and J by 0 bases.

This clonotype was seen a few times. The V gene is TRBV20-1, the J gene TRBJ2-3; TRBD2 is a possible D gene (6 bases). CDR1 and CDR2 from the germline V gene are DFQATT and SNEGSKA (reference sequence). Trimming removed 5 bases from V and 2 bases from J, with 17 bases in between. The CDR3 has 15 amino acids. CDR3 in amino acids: CSAGPTGGYTDTQYF. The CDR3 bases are TGCAGTGCTGGGCCGACCGGGGGATACACAGATACGCAGTATTTT.

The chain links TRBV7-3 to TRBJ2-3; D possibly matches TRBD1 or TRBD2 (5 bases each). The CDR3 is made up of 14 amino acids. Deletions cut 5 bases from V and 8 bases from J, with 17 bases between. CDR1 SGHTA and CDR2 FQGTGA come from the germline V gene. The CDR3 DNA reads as TGTGCCAGCAGCCCCGGGACGGTGCAAGCTACGCAGTATTTT. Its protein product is CASSPGTVQATQYF. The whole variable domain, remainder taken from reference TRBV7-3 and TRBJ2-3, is GAGVSQTPSNKVTEKGKYVELRCDPISGHTALYWYRQSLGQGPEFLIYFQGTGAADDSGLPNDRFFAVRPEGSVSTLKIQRTERGDSAVYLCASSPGTVQATQYFGPGTRLTVL.

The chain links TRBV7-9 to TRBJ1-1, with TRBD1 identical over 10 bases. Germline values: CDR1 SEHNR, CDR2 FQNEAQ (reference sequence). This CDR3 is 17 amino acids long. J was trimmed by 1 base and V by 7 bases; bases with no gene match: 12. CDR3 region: CASNFPGQGRENTEAFF. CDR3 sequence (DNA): TGTGCCAGCAACTTCCCGGGACAGGGGAGAGAGAACACTGAAGCTTTCTTT.

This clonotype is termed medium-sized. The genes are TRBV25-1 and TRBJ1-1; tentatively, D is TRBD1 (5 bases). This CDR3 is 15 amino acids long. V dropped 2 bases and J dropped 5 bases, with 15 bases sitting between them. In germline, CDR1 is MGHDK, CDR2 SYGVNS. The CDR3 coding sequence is TGTGCCAGCAGTGAAACGTCCAGGACAAGGACTGAAGCTTTCTTT. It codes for CASSETSRTRTEAFF.

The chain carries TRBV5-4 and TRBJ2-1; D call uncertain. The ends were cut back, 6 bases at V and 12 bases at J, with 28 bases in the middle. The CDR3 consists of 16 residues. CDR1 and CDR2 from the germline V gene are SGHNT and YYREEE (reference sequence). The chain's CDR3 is CASTDSRVREVVSQFF. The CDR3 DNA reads TGTGCCAGCACCGACTCCCGGGTCCGTGAGGTGGTCTCGCAGTTCTTC.

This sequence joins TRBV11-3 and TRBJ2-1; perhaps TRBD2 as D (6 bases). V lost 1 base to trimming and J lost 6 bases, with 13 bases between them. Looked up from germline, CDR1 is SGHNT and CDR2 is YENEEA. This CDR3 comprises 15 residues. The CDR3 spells CASSLGTTGSNEQFF. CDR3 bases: TGTGCCAGCAGCTTAGGGACTACCGGGTCCAATGAGCAGTTCTTC.

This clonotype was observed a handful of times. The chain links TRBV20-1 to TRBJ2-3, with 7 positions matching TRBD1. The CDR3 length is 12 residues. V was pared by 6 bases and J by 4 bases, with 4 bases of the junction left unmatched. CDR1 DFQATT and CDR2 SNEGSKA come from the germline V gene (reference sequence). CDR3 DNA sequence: TGCAGTGCCCCGACAGGGTCAGATACGCAGTATTTT. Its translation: CSAPTGSDTQYF.

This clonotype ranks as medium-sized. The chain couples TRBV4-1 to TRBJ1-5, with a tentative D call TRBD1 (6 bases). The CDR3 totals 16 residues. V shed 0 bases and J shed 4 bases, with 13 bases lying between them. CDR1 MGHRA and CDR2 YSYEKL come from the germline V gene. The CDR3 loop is CASSQEREQGNQPQHF. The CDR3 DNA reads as TGCGCCAGCAGCCAAGAAAGAGAACAGGGAAATCAGCCCCAGCATTTT.

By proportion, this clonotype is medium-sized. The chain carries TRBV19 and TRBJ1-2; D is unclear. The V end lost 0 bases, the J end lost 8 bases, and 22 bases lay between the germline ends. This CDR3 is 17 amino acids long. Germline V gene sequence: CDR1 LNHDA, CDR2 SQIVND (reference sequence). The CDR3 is CASSIDHAGPPSRGYTF. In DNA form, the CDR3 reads TGTGCCAGTAGTATAGATCATGCCGGGCCTCCTTCGAGAGGCTACACCTTC.

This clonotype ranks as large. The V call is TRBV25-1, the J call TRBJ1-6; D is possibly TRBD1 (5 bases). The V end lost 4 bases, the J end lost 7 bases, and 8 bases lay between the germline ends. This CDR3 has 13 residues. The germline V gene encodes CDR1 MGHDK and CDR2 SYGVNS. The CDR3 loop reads CASSGQGNSPLHF. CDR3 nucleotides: TGTGCCAGCAGTGGGCAGGGAAATTCACCCCTCCACTTT.

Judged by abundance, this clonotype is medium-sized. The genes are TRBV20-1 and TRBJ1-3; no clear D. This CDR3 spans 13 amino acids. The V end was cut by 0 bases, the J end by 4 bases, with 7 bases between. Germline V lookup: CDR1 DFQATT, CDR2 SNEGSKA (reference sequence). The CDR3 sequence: CSARDQGGNTIYF. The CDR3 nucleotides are TGCAGTGCTAGAGATCAAGGGGGAAACACCATATATTTT.

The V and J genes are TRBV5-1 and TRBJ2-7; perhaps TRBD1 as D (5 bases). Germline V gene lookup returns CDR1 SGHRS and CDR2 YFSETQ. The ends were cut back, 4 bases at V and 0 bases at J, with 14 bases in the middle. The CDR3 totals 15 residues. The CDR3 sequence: CASSLIPDNSYEQYF. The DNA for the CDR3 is TGCGCCAGCAGCCTCATCCCGGACAACTCCTACGAGCAGTACTTC.

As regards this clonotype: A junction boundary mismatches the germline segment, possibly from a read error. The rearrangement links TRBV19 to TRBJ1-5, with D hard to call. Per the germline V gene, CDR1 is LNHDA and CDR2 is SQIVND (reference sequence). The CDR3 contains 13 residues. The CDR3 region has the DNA TGTGTCAGTAGTATGTTTGGGAGTCAGCCCCAGCATTTT. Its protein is CVSSMFGSQPQHF.

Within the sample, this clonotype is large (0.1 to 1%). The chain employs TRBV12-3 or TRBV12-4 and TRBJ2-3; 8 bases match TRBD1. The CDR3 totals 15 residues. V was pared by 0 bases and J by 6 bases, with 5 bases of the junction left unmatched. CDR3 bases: TGTGCCAGCAGTTTAGCGCTGGACAGGGACGATACGCAGTATTTT. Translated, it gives CASSLALDRDDTQYF.

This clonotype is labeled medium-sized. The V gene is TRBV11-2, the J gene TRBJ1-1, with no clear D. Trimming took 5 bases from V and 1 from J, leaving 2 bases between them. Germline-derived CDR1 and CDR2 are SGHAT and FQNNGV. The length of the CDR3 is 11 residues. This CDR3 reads CASSRNTEAFF. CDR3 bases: TGTGCCAGCAGCCGGAACACTGAAGCTTTCTTT.